The 30 T cell receptor beta chains below all came from one sample that was sequenced in a study of cytomegalovirus exposure and HLA in healthy donors. PCR involved 60 Vbeta and 13 Jbeta primers. Data came from immunoSEQ multiplex PCR; TCRdb stores just in-frame clones and leaves some out. The sample carries about 260,000 clones, under 80% recorded once. The sequenced sample consisted of PBMCs. These receptors came from a female donor in good health and CMV-seronegative.

The chain is built from TRBV5-1 and TRBJ2-5; TRBD1 agrees at 7 bases. Germline V gene lookup returns CDR1 SGHRS and CDR2 YFSETQ. The ends lost 0 bases at V and 2 bases at J; junction bases unmatched: 4. The CDR3 length is 15 residues. The CDR3 loop is CASSLGRGQQETQYF. CDR3 sequence (DNA): TGCGCCAGCAGCTTGGGTAGGGGGCAACAAGAGACCCAGTACTTC.

CDR3 coding DNA: TGCGCCAGCAGCTTGTTTGGGGAGGTTAACAGAAATGGCTACACCTTC. This gives the protein CASSLFGEVNRNGYTF. The rearrangement joins TRBV5-1 to TRBJ1-2; D is undetermined. The CDR3 consists of 16 residues. Germline V CDR1 and CDR2: SGHRS, YFSETQ. Trimming left V 1 base short and J 6 bases short, with 19 bases between.

This chain joins TRBV15 and TRBJ2-5; 7 bases align to TRBD1. The germline V gene encodes CDR1 LNHNV and CDR2 YYDKDF (reference sequence). J was trimmed by 5 bases and V by 8 bases; bases with no gene match: 5. The CDR3 length is 12 residues. The CDR3 region has the DNA TGTGCCACCGAAGGGGGCGAGGAGACCCAGTACTTC. Translating gives CATEGGEETQYF.

This clone has only a few counts. The CDR3 DNA sequence: TGTGCCAGCAGTGAGGGGACAGGGAGGTTTTACGAGCAGTACTTC. Its translation is CASSEGTGRFYEQYF. The genes are TRBV6-1 and TRBJ2-7; 9 bases map to TRBD1. Germline V gives CDR1 MNHNS, CDR2 SASEGT. J lost 4 bases, V lost 3 bases, and 7 bases had no gene match. CDR3 length equals 15 residues.

The rearrangement joins TRBV11-3 to TRBJ1-1, with D hard to call. There are 15 residues in the CDR3. From germline, CDR1 is SGHNT and CDR2 YENEEA. Between the trimmed V and J ends, which lost 1 base and 0 bases, there was a span of 9 bases. Here the CDR3 reads CASSLAQQMNTEAFF. The CDR3, as DNA: TGTGCCAGCAGCTTAGCCCAACAGATGAACACTGAAGCTTTCTTT.

This CDR3 reads CASSFTDSPLHF. CDR3 nucleotide sequence: TGTGCCAGCAGTTTCACGGATTCACCCCTCCACTTT. This rearrangement joins TRBV28 to TRBJ1-6; D is undetermined. V was pared by 3 bases and J by 8 bases, with 5 bases between. The CDR3 loop spans 12 amino acids. Germline V gene sequence: CDR1 MDHEN, CDR2 SYDVKM.

This chain uses TRBV6-1 with TRBJ1-3; D is uncertain. V dropped 2 bases and J dropped 2 bases, with 13 bases sitting between them. Germline CDR1 and CDR2: MNHNS and SASEGT. This CDR3 is built from 16 residues. In nucleotides, the CDR3 is TGTGCCAGCAGTGAATTAATGGGAGCTCCTGGAAACACCATATATTTT. Amino acids: CASSELMGAPGNTIYF.

The chain carries TRBV6-5 and TRBJ2-6; D gene unclear. The germline V gene has CDR1 MNHEY and CDR2 SVGAGI. The CDR3 runs 15 residues. Deletions cut 6 bases from V and 2 bases from J, with 11 bases between. CDR3 bases: TGTGCCAGCAGCATAAGAGGCGCTGGGGCCAACGTCCTGACTTTC. Protein: CASSIRGAGANVLTF.

This clone was observed a few times. This chain joins TRBV5-8 and TRBJ1-1; D uncertain. CDR3 length: 15 residues. Germline V gene sequence: CDR1 SGHTS, CDR2 YDEGEE. Trimming cost V 0 bases and J 0 bases, with 9 bases left between them. This chain's CDR3 is CASSLARRVNTEAFF. The CDR3 nucleotides are TGTGCCAGCAGCTTGGCCAGGAGGGTGAACACTGAAGCTTTCTTT.

V usage is TRBV5-6 and J usage is TRBJ1-1; 9 nucleotides agree with TRBD1. The CDR3 runs to 16 residues. Looked up from germline, CDR1 is SGHDT and CDR2 is YYEEEE. With V trimmed by 3 bases and J by 7 bases, 13 bases remained unmatched. CDR3 sequence: CASSSLGQGSILEAFF. CDR3 sequence (DNA): TGTGCCAGCAGCTCATTGGGACAGGGCTCGATTCTTGAAGCTTTCTTT. Full variable domain (rest looked up from reference TRBV5-6 and TRBJ1-1): DAGVTQSPTHLIKTRGQQVTLRCSPKSGHDTVSWYQQALGQGPQFIFQYYEEEERQRGNFPDRFSGHQFPNYSSELNVNALLLGDSALYLCASSSLGQGSILEAFFGQGTRLTVV.

This clone was seen only a few times. The gene calls are TRBV27 and TRBJ1-2; D remains unclear. The CDR3 loop spans 13 amino acids. Germline assignment: CDR1 MNHEY and CDR2 SMNVEV (reference sequence). The germline V and J ends were trimmed by 4 bases and 4 bases, with 10 bases remaining between them. CDR3 sequence: CASSSDTVYGYTF. In DNA, the CDR3 is TGTGCCAGCAGTTCAGACACCGTCTATGGCTACACCTTC.

Comment on this clone: One end of the junction does not line up with germline, which may come from a read error. The chain has TRBV7-7 and TRBJ2-5, with TRBD1 identical over 7 bases. Germline V lookup: CDR1 SSHAT, CDR2 FNYEAQ (reference sequence). The CDR3 sequence is 14 residues long. CDR3 residues: CASSQDRSQETQYF. CDR3 coding DNA: TGTGCTAGCAGCCAGGACAGGTCTCAAGAGACCCAGTACTTC.

On this clone itself: The same CDR3 is also encoded by other DNA sequences in this sample. The chain has TRBV2 and TRBJ1-5; TRBD1 agrees at 8 bases. Germline V gives CDR1 SNHLY, CDR2 FYNNEI. The CDR3 is made up of 14 amino acids. The ends lost 3 bases at V and 4 bases at J; junction bases unmatched: 2. The CDR3 DNA follows: TGTGCCAGCAGTGACAGGACAGGGAATCAGCCCCAGCATTTT. It specifies CASSDRTGNQPQHF.

This chain uses TRBV5-4 with TRBJ2-7, with TRBD2 as a possible D gene (6 bases). Germline CDR1 SGHNT, CDR2 YYREEE (reference sequence). Trimming stripped 4 bases from V and 6 bases from J, with 20 bases between. The length of the CDR3 is 15 residues. The CDR3 loop is CASSPGTGLSCEQYF. The CDR3 DNA follows: TGTGCCAGCAGCCCGGGGACTGGGCTAAGCTGCGAGCAGTACTTC.

The chain is built from TRBV13 and TRBJ2-1; 12 positions agree with TRBD2. The V and J ends lost 5 bases and 6 bases, in that order; junction bases with no gene match: 11. The V gene's germline CDR1 is PRHDT and CDR2 FYEKMQ (reference sequence). The CDR3 is 17 amino acids. The CDR3 reads CASSPTILAGGTNEQFF. The DNA for the CDR3 is TGTGCCAGCAGCCCCACGATACTAGCGGGAGGCACCAATGAGCAGTTCTTC. The full variable domain, its missing parts supplied by reference TRBV13 and TRBJ2-1, is AAGVIQSPRHLIKEKRETATLKCYPIPRHDTVYWYQQGPGQDPQFLISFYEKMQSDKGSIPDRFSAQQFSDYHSELNMSSLELGDSALYFCASSPTILAGGTNEQFFGPGTRLTVL.

This chain joins TRBV5-1 and TRBJ2-5, with D possibly being TRBD1 (6 bases). The germline V gene encodes CDR1 SGHRS and CDR2 YFSETQ. The CDR3 consists of 15 residues. The V and J ends lost 4 bases and 4 bases respectively, with 17 bases between them. The DNA for the CDR3 is TGCGCCAGCAGCCAAACCGGGACATGGGGAGAGACCCAGTACTTC. Translation: CASSQTGTWGETQYF.

This rearrangement joins TRBV7-3 to TRBJ2-1; TRBD2 aligns across 9 bases. The trim removed 4 bases at V and 2 bases at J, leaving 6 bases unmatched. The CDR3 is 16 amino acids. CDR1 and CDR2 (germline): SGHTA, FQGTGA. The CDR3 bases are TGTGCCAGCAGCTCCGATAGCGGGAGTCCCTACAATGAGCAGTTCTTC. This sequence encodes CASSSDSGSPYNEQFF.

For the CDR3, the DNA is TGTGCCAGCAGCCAGTACGCCGGGACTAGCGAGGTGATGGTCTCCGGGGAGCTGTTTTTT. Translated: CASSQYAGTSEVMVSGELFF. This chain connects TRBV14 to TRBJ2-2, with 10 bases fitting TRBD2. The CDR3 is made up of 20 amino acids. V dropped 3 bases and J dropped 6; count of bases not matched to a gene: 19. The germline gives CDR1 SGHDN, CDR2 FVKESK.

The chain has TRBV21-1 and TRBJ2-1; TRBD2, as called in the table, went unchecked against the DNA. TRBV21-1 is a recognized pseudogene. This CDR3 spans 16 amino acids. DNA for the CDR3: TGTGCCAGCATCGTATTCCAGCGGCCCAATGGGGATGAGCAGTTCTTC. Its protein product is CASIVFQRPNGDEQFF.

The V call is TRBV5-1, the J call TRBJ2-1, with TRBD2 identical over 12 bases. Germline V gives CDR1 SGHRS, CDR2 YFSETQ. The CDR3 sequence is 16 residues long. The V segment lost 4 bases and the J segment 7 bases; nucleotides outside the gene matches: 9. The CDR3 DNA reads as TGCGCCAGCAGCATAAGACTAGCGGGAGAAAATAATGAGCAGTTCTTC. Translation gives CASSIRLAGENNEQFF.

The chain recombines TRBV5-1 with TRBJ2-6; D may be TRBD2 (5 bases). Per the germline V gene, CDR1 is SGHRS and CDR2 is YFSETQ. The CDR3 consists of 16 residues. V lost 4 bases and J lost 0, with 11 bases in between. DNA for the CDR3: TGCGCCAGCAGCGAGGGATCAAGCTCTGGGGCCAACGTCCTGACTTTC. Translated: CASSEGSSSGANVLTF. Supplemented by reference TRBV5-1 and TRBJ2-6, the full variable domain reads KAGVTQTPRYLIKTRGQQVTLSCSPISGHRSVSWYQQTPGQGLQFLFEYFSETQRNKGNFPGRFSGRQFSNSRSEMNVSTLELGDSALYLCASSEGSSSGANVLTFGAGSRLTVL.

This clone was seen more than once but under ten times. V and J are TRBV11-2 and TRBJ2-1; 7 bases align to TRBD2. CDR1 is SGHAT, CDR2 FQNNGV, per germline. The CDR3 totals 14 residues. The junction had 7 bases not matched to a gene; V was cut back by 2 bases and J by 9 bases. CDR3 in DNA: TGTGCCAGCAGCTTACGTCAGGGCGGGGGTGAGCAGTTCTTC. Protein sequence: CASSLRQGGGEQFF.

The J gene is TRBJ2-2, the V gene TRBV13; TRBD1 agrees at 8 bases. This CDR3 comprises 15 residues. After removal of 5 bases from V and 1 base from J, the junction contained 3 bases not matched to a gene. The germline CDR1 and CDR2 sequences are PRHDT and FYEKMQ (reference sequence). The CDR3 spells CASSGDRGNTGELFF. The CDR3 region has the DNA TGTGCCAGCAGCGGAGACAGGGGGAACACCGGGGAGCTGTTTTTT.

The V and J genes are TRBV5-1 and TRBJ2-1, with 10 nucleotides matching TRBD2. Unmatched junction bases numbered 9, after V lost 0 bases and J lost 6 bases. The CDR3 runs 17 residues. Germline V gene lookup returns CDR1 SGHRS and CDR2 YFSETQ. The CDR3 region has the DNA TGCGCCAGCAGCTTGGGGCTAGCGGGAGAAAGAAGCAATGAGCAGTTCTTC. Its translation is CASSLGLAGERSNEQFF.

The chain recombines TRBV4-1 with TRBJ2-7, with D possibly being TRBD1 (5 bases). Germline V gene data show CDR1 as MGHRA and CDR2 as YSYEKL. V was cut by 5 bases and J by 0 bases, with 14 bases left in between. The CDR3 covers 15 residues. The CDR3 region has the DNA TGCGCCAGCAGCTTTCGACAGTCTACCTCCTACGAGCAGTACTTC. Translation gives CASSFRQSTSYEQYF.

The chain carries TRBV9 and TRBJ2-7; TRBD1 matches 10 bases. This CDR3 is built from 13 residues. Germline V gives CDR1 SGDLS, CDR2 YYNGEE. With V trimmed by 3 bases and J by 7 bases, 4 bases remained unmatched. CDR3 bases: TGTGCCAGCAGCGGGACAGGGGGTTGGGAGCAGTACTTC. This sequence encodes CASSGTGGWEQYF.

J is TRBJ2-2 and V is TRBV28; D not certain. The length of the CDR3 is 10 residues. V gave up 5 bases and J gave up 8 bases, with 3 bases separating them. Germline V lookup: CDR1 MDHEN, CDR2 SYDVKM. The CDR3 spells CASSAGELFF. The CDR3 DNA is TGTGCCAGCAGTGCGGGGGAGCTGTTTTTT.

This clone was counted once. The chain links TRBV10-3 to TRBJ2-7; 9 bases align to TRBD1. J gave up 3 bases and V 10 bases, and 7 bases lay outside the gene matches. The germline V gene has CDR1 ENHRY and CDR2 SYGVKD. There are 13 residues in the CDR3. The CDR3 sequence is CATQDRGNYEQYF. The DNA for the CDR3 is TGTGCCACCCAGGACAGGGGAAACTACGAGCAGTACTTC.

V usage is TRBV7-9 and J usage is TRBJ2-1; D remains ambiguous. Germline CDR1 SEHNR, CDR2 FQNEAQ (reference sequence). The CDR3 totals 12 residues. Trimming pared 4 bases from V and 5 bases from J, leaving 6 bases between. CDR3 sequence reads: CASSSSDNEQFF. CDR3 DNA: TGTGCCAGCAGCTCCAGCGACAATGAGCAGTTCTTC.

The chain combines TRBV11-3 with TRBJ2-1; 12 nucleotides agree with TRBD2. J lost 7 bases, V lost 5 bases, and 15 bases had no gene match. The CDR3 covers 18 residues. The V gene's germline CDR1 is SGHNT and CDR2 YENEEA. CDR3 residues: CASSHTLGLAGWRNEQFF. The CDR3 region has the DNA TGTGCCAGCAGCCATACCCTTGGACTAGCGGGATGGAGAAATGAGCAGTTCTTC.